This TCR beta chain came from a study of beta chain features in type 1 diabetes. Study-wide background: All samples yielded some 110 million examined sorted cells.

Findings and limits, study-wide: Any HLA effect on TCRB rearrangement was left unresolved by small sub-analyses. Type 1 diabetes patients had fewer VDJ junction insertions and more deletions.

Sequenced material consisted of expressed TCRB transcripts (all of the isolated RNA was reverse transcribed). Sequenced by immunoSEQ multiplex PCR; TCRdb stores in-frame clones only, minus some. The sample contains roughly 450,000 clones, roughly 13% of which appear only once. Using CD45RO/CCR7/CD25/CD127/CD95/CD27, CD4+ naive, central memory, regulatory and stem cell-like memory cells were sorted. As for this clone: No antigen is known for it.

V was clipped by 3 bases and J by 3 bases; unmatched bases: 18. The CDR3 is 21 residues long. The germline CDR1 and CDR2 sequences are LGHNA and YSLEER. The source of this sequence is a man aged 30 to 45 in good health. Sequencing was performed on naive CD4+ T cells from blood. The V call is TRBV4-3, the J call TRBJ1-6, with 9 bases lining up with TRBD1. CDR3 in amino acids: CASSQKHLGQGSLLYNSPLHF. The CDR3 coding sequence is TGCGCCAGCAGCCAGAAGCATCTCGGACAGGGGTCCCTACTCTATAATTCACCCCTCCACTTT.